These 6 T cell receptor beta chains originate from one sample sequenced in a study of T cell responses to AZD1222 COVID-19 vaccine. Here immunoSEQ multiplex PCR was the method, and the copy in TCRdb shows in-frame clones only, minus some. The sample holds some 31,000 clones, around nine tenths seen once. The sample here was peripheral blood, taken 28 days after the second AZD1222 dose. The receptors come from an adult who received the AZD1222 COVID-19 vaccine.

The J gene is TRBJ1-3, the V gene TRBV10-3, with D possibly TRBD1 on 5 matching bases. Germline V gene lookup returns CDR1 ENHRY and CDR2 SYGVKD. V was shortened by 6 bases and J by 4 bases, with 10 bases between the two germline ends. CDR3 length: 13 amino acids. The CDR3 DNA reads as TGTGCCATCAGCCGGGACCAGGGAAACACCATATATTTT. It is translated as CAISRDQGNTIYF.

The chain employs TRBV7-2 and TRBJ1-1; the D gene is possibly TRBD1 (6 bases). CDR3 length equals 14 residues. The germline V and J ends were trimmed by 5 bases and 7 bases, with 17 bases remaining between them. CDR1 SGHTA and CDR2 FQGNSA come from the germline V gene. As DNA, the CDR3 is TGTGCCAGCAGCACTAGGGGGGGCCTCATTGAAGCTTTCTTT. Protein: CASSTRGGLIEAFF.

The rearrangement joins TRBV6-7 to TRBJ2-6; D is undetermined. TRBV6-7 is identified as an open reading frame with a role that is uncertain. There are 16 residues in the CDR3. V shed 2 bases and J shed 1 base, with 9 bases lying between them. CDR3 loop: CASSYDSSSGANVLTF. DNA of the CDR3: TGTGCCAGCAGTTACGATAGCTCTTCTGGGGCCAACGTCCTGACTTTC.

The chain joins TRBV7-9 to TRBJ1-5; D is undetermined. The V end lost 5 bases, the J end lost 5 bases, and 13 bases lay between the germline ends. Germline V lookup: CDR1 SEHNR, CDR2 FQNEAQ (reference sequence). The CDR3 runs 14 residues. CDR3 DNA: TGTGCCAGCAGCCCCGCGATTGCCGATCAGCCCCAGCATTTT. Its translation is CASSPAIADQPQHF.

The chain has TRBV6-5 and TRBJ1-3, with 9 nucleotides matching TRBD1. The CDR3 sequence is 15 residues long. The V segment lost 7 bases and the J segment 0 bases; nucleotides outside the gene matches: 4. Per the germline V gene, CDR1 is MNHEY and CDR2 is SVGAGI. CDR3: CASTRTGDSGNTIYF. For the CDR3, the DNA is TGTGCCAGCACCCGGACAGGGGACTCTGGAAACACCATATATTTT.

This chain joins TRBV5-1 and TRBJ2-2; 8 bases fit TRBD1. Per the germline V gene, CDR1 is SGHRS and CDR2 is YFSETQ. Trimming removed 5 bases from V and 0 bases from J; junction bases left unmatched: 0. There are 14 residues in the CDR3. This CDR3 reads CASRDRANTGELFF. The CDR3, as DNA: TGCGCCAGCAGGGACAGGGCGAACACCGGGGAGCTGTTTTTT.